These T cell receptor beta chains were read from a single sample in a study of beta chain features in type 1 diabetes. Clones were read by immunoSEQ multiplex PCR, and TCRdb kept only the in-frame ones, dropping some. The repertoire holds hundreds of thousands of clones, roughly 11% seen once, with roughly 0.014% in the top ten. Sample: naive CD4+ T cells from blood. These receptors all stem from a woman in her 30s in good health. The CDR3 runs from the conserved cysteine through the conserved F or W. A D gene is named only where the DNA matches it firmly. A row's size may be missing; if present it is once, few, many or a size class.

>TRBV2|TRBJ2-3|few|TRBD1|15
CASRLNRGSTDTQYF
TGTGCCAGCAGACTTAACAGGGGCAGCACAGATACGCAGTATTTT
>TRBV28|TRBJ1-2|few|.|12
CASTGSNYGYTF
TGTGCCAGCACAGGGTCTAACTATGGCTACACCTTC
>TRBV5-4|TRBJ2-7|few|.|13
CASSRRSLDEQYF
TGTGCCAGCAGCCGTCGGTCTTTGGACGAGCAGTACTTC
>TRBV6-1|TRBJ1-5|.|.|14
CASSVGTSDQPQHF
TGTGCCAGCAGTGTGGGGACAAGTGATCAGCCCCAGCATTTT
>TRBV19|TRBJ2-5|.|TRBD1|13
CASRDRVGETQYF
TGTGCCAGTAGAGACAGGGTAGGAGAGACCCAGTACTTC
>TRBV7-2|TRBJ2-7|.|.|11
CASSLTYEQYF
TGTGCCAGCAGCCTAACCTACGAGCAGTACTTC
>TRBV7-9|TRBJ2-1|few|.|15
CASSLSRLSYNEQFF
TGTGCCAGCAGCTTATCCCGGTTGTCCTACAATGAGCAGTTCTTC
>TRBV6-5|TRBJ1-2|few|TRBD1|14
CASSQGAPDYGYTF
TGTGCCAGCAGTCAGGGGGCGCCGGACTATGGCTACACCTTC
>TRBV5-4|TRBJ2-2|.|TRBD2|16
CASSPTPSGNTGELFF
TGTGCCAGCAGCCCAACGCCTAGCGGGAACACCGGGGAGCTGTTTTTT
>TRBV23-1|TRBJ2-7|many|.|14
CASSQSRQGREQYF
TGCGCCAGCAGTCAATCCAGGCAGGGCCGGGAGCAGTACTTC
>TRBV10-3|TRBJ2-1|.|TRBD2|15
CAISTLAGGPNEQFF
TGTGCCATCAGCACACTAGCGGGAGGGCCGAATGAGCAGTTCTTC
>TRBV29-1|TRBJ2-7|few|.|13
CSVGTGESYEQYF
TGCAGCGTTGGGACGGGGGAATCCTACGAGCAGTACTTC
>TRBV2|TRBJ2-5|few|.|14
CARQGTTKQETQYF
TGTGCCAGGCAGGGCACCACGAAACAAGAGACCCAGTACTTC
>TRBV30|TRBJ2-5|few|TRBD2|13
CAWSGLAEETQYF
TGTGCCTGGAGTGGGCTAGCGGAAGAGACCCAGTACTTC
>TRBV27|TRBJ2-5|few|TRBD2|15
CASSFQGWEGETQYF
TGTGCCAGCAGTTTTCAGGGCTGGGAGGGAGAGACCCAGTACTTC
>TRBV7-2|TRBJ2-3|.|.|16
CASSLEKYRQRDTQYF
TGTGCCAGCAGCTTAGAGAAATACCGACAAAGGGATACGCAGTATTTT
>TRBV28|TRBJ2-7|few|.|15
CASSLPRGSGYEQYF
TGTGCCAGCAGTTTACCCCGGGGTAGCGGCTACGAGCAGTACTTC
>TRBV30|TRBJ2-5|few|TRBD2|13
CALTSGIGETQYF
TGTGCCTTGACTAGCGGGATTGGGGAGACCCAGTACTTC
>TRBV5-1|TRBJ2-2|.|TRBD2|16
CASSRGEKPDTGELFF
TGCGCCAGCAGCCGGGGGGAAAAGCCCGACACCGGGGAGCTGTTTTTT
>TRBV2|TRBJ2-3|few|.|13
CASSGDVIDTQYF
TGTGCCAGCAGTGGAGATGTAATCGATACGCAGTATTTT
>TRBV7-7|TRBJ2-5|.|.|14
CASSLDLGVETQYF
TGTGCTAGCAGCTTAGACCTAGGGGTAGAGACCCAGTACTTC
>TRBV2|TRBJ2-3|few|TRBD1|12
CASIQGADTQYF
TGTGCCAGCATACAGGGGGCAGATACGCAGTATTTT
>TRBV29-1|TRBJ2-6|.|.|14
CSVESQDGANVLTF
TGCAGCGTTGAATCGCAGGATGGGGCCAACGTCCTGACTTTC
>TRBV7-9|TRBJ1-1|few|.|15
CASSPTYPMNTEAFF
TGTGCCAGCAGCCCCACTTATCCTATGAACACTGAAGCTTTCTTT
>TRBV28|TRBJ2-5|few|.|10
CASAGETQYF
TGTGCCAGTGCAGGAGAGACCCAGTACTTC
>TRBV30|TRBJ2-7|.|TRBD1|12
CASGTGEGEQYF
TGTGCTTCCGGGACAGGGGAGGGCGAGCAGTACTTC
>TRBV5-4|TRBJ2-6|few|.|18
CASSLAPGGYAGANVLTF
TGTGCCAGCAGCTTGGCCCCTGGGGGCTACGCTGGGGCCAACGTCCTGACTTTC